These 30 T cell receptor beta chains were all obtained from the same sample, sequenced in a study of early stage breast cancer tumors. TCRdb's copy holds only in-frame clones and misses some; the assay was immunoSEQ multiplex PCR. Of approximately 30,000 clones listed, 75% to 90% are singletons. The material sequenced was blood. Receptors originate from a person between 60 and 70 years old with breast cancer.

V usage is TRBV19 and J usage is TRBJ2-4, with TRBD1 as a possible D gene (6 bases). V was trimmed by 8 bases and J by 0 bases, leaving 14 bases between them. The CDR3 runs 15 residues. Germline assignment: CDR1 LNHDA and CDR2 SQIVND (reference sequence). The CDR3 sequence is CASSYGTLAKNIQYF. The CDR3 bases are TGTGCCAGTTCCTACGGGACACTAGCCAAAAACATTCAGTACTTC. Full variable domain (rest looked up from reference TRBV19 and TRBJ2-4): DGGITQSPKYLFRKEGQNVTLSCEQNLNHDAMYWYRQDPGQGLRLIYYSQIVNDFQKGDIAEGYSVSREKKESFPLTVTSAQKNPTAFYLCASSYGTLAKNIQYFGAGTRLSVL.

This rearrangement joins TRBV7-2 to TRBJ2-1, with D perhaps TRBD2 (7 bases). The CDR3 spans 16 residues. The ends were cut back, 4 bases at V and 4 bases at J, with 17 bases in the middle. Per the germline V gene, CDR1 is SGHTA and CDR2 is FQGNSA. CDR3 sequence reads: CASSSPGGALYNEQFF. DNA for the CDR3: TGTGCCAGCAGCTCCCCTGGGGGGGCACTATACAATGAGCAGTTCTTC.

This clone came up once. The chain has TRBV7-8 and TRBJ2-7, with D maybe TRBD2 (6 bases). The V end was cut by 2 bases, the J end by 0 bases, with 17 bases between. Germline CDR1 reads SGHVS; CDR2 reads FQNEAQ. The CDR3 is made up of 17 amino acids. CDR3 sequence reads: CASSLRFLASLSYEQYF. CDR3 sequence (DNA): TGTGCCAGCAGCTTACGCTTTCTAGCGAGCCTCTCCTACGAGCAGTACTTC.

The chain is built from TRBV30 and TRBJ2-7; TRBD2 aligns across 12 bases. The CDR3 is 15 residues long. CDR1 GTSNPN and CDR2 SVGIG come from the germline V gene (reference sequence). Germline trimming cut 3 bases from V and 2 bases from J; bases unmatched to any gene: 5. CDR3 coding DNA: TGTGCCTGGAGGGAGGGGACTAGCGGGCCCTACGAGCAGTACTTC. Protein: CAWREGTSGPYEQYF. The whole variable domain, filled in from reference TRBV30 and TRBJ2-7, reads SQTIHQWPATLVQPVGSPLSLECTVEGTSNPNLYWYRQAAGRGLQLLFYSVGIGQISSEVPQNLSASRPQDRQFILSSKKLLLSDSGFYLCAWREGTSGPYEQYFGPGTRLTVT.

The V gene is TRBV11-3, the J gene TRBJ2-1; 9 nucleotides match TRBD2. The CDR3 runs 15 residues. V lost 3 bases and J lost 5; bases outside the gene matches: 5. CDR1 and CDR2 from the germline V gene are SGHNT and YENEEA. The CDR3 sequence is CASSFSGSHHNEQFF. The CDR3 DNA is TGTGCCAGCAGCTTTAGCGGGAGTCACCACAATGAGCAGTTCTTC. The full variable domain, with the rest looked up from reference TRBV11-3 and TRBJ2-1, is EAGVVQSPRYKIIEKKQPVAFWCNPISGHNTLYWYLQNLGQGPELLIRYENEEAVDDSQLPKDRFSAERLKGVDSTLKIQPAELGDSAVYLCASSFSGSHHNEQFFGPGTRLTVL.

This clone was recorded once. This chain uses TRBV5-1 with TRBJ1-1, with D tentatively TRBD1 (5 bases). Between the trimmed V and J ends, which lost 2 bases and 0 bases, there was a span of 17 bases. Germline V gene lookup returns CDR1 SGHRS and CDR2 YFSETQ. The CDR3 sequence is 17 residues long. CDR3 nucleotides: TGCGCCAGCAGCTTAAATGCGGGGGAAACCATGAACACTGAAGCTTTCTTT. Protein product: CASSLNAGETMNTEAFF.

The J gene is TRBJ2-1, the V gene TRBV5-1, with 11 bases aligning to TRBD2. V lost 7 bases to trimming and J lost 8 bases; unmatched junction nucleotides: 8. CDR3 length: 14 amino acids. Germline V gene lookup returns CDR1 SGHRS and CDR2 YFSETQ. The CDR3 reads CASAIAGGPYEQFF. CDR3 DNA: TGCGCCAGCGCGATAGCGGGAGGGCCATATGAGCAGTTCTTC.

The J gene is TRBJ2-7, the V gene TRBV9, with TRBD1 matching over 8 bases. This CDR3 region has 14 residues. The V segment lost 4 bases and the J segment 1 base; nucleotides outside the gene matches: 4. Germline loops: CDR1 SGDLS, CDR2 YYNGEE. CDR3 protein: CASSTGQDSYEQYF. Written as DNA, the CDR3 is TGTGCCAGCAGCACGGGACAGGATTCCTACGAGCAGTACTTC.

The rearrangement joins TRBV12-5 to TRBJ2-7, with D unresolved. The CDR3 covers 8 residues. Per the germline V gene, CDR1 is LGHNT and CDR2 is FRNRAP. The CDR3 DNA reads TGTGCTAGTGGTCCCCCCCGGGTC. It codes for CASGPPRV.

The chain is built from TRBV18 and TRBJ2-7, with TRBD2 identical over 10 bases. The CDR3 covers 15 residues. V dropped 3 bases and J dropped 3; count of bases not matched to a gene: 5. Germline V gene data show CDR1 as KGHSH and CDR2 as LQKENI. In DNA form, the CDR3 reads TGTGCCAGCTCACCCCTAGCGGGAGTGGGCTACGAGCAGTACTTC. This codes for CASSPLAGVGYEQYF.

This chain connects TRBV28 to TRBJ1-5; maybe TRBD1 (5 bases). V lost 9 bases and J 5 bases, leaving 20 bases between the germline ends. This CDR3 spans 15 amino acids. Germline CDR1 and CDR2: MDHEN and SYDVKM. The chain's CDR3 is CASCGAQEGDQPQHF. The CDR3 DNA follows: TGTGCCAGTTGCGGTGCACAGGAGGGAGATCAGCCCCAGCATTTT.

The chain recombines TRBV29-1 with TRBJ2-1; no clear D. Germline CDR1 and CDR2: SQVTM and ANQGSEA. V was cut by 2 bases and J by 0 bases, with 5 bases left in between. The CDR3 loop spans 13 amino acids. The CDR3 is CSVELSSYNEQFF. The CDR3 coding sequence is TGCAGCGTTGAACTGAGCTCCTACAATGAGCAGTTCTTC.

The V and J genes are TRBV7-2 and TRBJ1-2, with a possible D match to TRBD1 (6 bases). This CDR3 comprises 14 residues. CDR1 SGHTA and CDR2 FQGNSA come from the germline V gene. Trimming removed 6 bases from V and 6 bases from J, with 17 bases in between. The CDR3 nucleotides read TGTGCCAGCAGATTACGGGGGGCGTTCGATGGCTACACCTTC. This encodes CASRLRGAFDGYTF.

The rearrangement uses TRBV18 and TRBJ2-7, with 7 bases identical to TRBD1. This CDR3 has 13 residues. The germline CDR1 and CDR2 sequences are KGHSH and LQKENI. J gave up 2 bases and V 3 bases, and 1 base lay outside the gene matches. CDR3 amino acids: CASSPGTAYEQYF. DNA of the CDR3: TGTGCCAGCTCACCGGGGACAGCCTACGAGCAGTACTTC.

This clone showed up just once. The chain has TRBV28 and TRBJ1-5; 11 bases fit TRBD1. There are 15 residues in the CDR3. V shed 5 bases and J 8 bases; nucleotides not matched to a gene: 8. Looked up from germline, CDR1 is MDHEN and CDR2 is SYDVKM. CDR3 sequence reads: CASSPWTGGSEPQHF. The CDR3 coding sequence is TGTGCCAGCAGTCCATGGACAGGGGGCTCGGAGCCCCAGCATTTT.

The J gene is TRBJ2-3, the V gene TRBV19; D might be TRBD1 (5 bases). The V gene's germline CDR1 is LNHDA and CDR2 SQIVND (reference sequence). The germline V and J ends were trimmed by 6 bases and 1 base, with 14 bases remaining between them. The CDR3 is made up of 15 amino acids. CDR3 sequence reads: CASRTLGLGTDTQYF. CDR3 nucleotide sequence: TGTGCCAGTAGGACCCTGGGGCTCGGCACAGATACGCAGTATTTT.

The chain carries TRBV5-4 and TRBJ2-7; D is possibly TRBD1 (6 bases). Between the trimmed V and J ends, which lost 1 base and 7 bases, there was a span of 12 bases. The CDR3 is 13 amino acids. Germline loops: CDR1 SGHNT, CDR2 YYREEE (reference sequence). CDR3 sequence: CASSLTSDREQYF. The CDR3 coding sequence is TGTGCCAGCAGCTTGACTTCGGACAGAGAGCAGTACTTC.

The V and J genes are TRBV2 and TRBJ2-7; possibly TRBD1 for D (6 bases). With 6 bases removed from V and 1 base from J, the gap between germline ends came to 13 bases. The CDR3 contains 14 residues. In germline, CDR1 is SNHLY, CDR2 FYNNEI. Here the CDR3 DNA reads TGTGCCAGCAGCGCGGACAGACGTTCCTACGAGCAGTACTTC. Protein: CASSADRRSYEQYF.

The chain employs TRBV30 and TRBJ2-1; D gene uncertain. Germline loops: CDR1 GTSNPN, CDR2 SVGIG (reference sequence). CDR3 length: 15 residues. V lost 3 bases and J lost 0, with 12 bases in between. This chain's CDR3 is CAWSGRRSSYNEQFF. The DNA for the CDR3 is TGTGCCTGGAGCGGCCGGCGGAGCTCCTACAATGAGCAGTTCTTC.

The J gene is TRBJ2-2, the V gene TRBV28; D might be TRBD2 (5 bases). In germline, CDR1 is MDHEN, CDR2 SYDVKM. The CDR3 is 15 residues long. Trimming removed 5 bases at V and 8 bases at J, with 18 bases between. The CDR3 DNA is TGTGCCAGCAGTCCCCCCGGGATCTTGGGGGGGGAGCTGTTTTTT. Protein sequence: CASSPPGILGGELFF.

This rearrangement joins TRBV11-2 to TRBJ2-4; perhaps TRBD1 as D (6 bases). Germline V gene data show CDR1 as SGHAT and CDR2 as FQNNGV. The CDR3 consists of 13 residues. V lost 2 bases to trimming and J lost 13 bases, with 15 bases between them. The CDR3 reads CASSLLVDSRQYF. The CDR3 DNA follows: TGTGCCAGCAGCTTACTCGTGGACAGCCGACAGTACTTC.

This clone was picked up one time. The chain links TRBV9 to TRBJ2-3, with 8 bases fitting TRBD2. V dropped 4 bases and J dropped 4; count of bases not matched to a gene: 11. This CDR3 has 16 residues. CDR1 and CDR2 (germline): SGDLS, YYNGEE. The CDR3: CASSPGLATISDTQYF. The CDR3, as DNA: TGTGCCAGCAGCCCCGGACTAGCCACAATTTCAGATACGCAGTATTTT.

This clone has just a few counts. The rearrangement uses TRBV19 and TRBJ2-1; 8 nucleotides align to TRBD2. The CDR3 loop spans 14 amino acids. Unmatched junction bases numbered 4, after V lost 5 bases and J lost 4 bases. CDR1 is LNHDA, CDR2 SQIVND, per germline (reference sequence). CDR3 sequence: CASSSTSAYNEQFF. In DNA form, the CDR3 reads TGTGCCAGTAGTTCGACTAGCGCGTACAATGAGCAGTTCTTC.

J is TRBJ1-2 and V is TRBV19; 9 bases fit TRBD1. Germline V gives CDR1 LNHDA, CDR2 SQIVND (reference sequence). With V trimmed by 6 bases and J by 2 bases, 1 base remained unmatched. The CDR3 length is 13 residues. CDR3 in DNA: TGTGCCAGTAGGACAGGGGGGAACTATGGCTACACCTTC. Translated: CASRTGGNYGYTF.

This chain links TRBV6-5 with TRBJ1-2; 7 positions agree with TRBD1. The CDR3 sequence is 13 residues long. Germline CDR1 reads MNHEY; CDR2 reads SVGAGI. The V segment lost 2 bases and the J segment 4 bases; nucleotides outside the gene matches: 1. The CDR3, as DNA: TGTGCCAGCAGTTACGACAGGGTCTATGGCTACACCTTC. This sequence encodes CASSYDRVYGYTF.

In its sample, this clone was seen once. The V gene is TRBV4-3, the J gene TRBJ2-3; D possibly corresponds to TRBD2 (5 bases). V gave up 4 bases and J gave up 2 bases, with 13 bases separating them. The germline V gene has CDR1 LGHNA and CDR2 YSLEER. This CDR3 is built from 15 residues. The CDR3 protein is CASSPRPGNTDTQYF. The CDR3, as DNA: TGCGCCAGCAGCCCCCGGCCGGGGAACACAGATACGCAGTATTTT.

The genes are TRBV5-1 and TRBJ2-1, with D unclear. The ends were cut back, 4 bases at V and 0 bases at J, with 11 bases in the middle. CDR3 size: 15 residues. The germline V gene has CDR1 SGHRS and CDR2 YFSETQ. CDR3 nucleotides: TGCGCCAGCAGCCCAGTCCCAGACTCCTACAATGAGCAGTTCTTC. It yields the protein CASSPVPDSYNEQFF.

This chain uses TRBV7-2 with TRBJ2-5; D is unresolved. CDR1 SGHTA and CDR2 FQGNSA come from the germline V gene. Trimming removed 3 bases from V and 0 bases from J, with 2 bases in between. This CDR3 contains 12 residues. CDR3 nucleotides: TGTGCCAGCAGCTTCTACCAAGAGACCCAGTACTTC. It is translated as CASSFYQETQYF. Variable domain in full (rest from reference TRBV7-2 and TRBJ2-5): GAGVSQSPSNKVTEKGKDVELRCDPISGHTALYWYRQSLGQGLEFLIYFQGNSAPDKSGLPSDRFSAERTGGSVSTLTIQRTQQEDSAVYLCASSFYQETQYFGPGTRLLVL.

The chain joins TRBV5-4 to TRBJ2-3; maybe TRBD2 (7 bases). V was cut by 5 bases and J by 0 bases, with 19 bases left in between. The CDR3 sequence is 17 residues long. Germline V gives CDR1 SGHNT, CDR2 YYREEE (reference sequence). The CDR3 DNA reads TGTGCCAGCAGTCGTCGTGGGGGGGCCTTAAGCACAGATACGCAGTATTTT. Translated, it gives CASSRRGGALSTDTQYF.

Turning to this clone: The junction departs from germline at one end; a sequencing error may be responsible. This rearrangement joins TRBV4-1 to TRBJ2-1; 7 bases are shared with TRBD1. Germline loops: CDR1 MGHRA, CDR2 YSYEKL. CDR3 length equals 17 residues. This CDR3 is CASSLTPGTVSHNEQFF. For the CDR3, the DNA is TGCGCCAGCAGCCTCACCCCCGGGACAGTCTCCCACAATGAGCAGTTCTTC.